Here is one T cell receptor beta chain with its context. Its specificity is unknown. Sequencing was performed with immunoSEQ multiplex PCR; in TCRdb, only in-frame clones are kept and a portion is missing. The profile covers roughly 46,000 clones, with more than 80% appearing a single time and 2% to 3% taken by the ten largest. This sample was included in a study of a mutant IDH1 vaccine in newly diagnosed glioma. Study context: Therapy received beforehand was radiotherapy, temozolomide, or both, with most patients given both.

Time point: baseline, week 1 (first vaccination visit). Treatment: pre-vaccination baseline after standard-of-care therapy. The study enrolled donors with new WHO grade 3 or 4 IDH1-mutant, ATRX-lost astrocytomas. Overall study results and limits: Pseudoprogression apparently lacked any relation to changes in top peripheral T cell clonotypes.

The sample was PBMCs, taken from a glioma patient treated with radiotherapy, temozolomide or both. The TCR comes from a middle-aged man with glioma.

CDR3 sequence: CASRRIDRNNYGYTF. Here the CDR3 DNA reads TGTGCCAGCAGAAGAATTGACAGGAATAACTATGGCTACACCTTC. V gene TRBV2 combines with J gene TRBJ1-2, with TRBD1 as a possible D gene (6 bases). The V end lost 6 bases, the J end lost 1 base, and 15 bases lay between the germline ends. CDR1 is SNHLY, CDR2 FYNNEI, per germline. The CDR3 sequence is 15 residues long.